A single sample gave rise to the 29 T cell receptor beta chains below, sequenced in a study of control samples from healthy donors and cancer patients (dated by TCRdb to the early 2020s). The method behind the library was the immunoSEQ multiplex PCR assay. TCRdb provides this immuneACCESS table in a form limited to in-frame rearrangements. Some clones are lacking; in checked studies, under half of them reflect an unresolved V gene, and why the rest are absent is not known. In all, the sample holds 150,000 to 200,000 clones, and approximately 94% of those were seen once. The leading ten clones occupy around 1.3% of the sample. Sequenced sample: blood. All receptors come from a woman aged 18-29 years in good health.

This chain connects TRBV9 to TRBJ2-7; D is perhaps TRBD2 (5 bases). The CDR3 sequence is 13 residues long. Per the germline V gene, CDR1 is SGDLS and CDR2 is YYNGEE. V shed 4 bases and J shed 8 bases, with 16 bases lying between them. This CDR3 reads CASSPRAGTQQYF. Here the CDR3 DNA reads TGTGCCAGCAGCCCGAGGGCGGGTACTCAGCAGTACTTC.

This sequence joins TRBV10-3 and TRBJ1-2; 7 positions agree with TRBD1. The CDR3 runs 13 residues. Germline loops: CDR1 ENHRY, CDR2 SYGVKD. J lost 4 bases, V lost 7 bases, and 6 bases had no gene match. The CDR3 DNA is TGTGCCATCACCCAGGACAGGAGCTATGGCTACACCTTC. Its translation: CAITQDRSYGYTF.

V and J are TRBV24-1 and TRBJ2-1, with D possibly matching TRBD2 (6 bases). V lost 8 bases, J lost 8 bases, and 9 bases lay in between. The CDR3 covers 11 residues. Germline values: CDR1 KGHDR, CDR2 SFDVKD. The CDR3 nucleotides read TGTGCCACCATGGAGGGTGATGAGCAGTTCTTC. It specifies CATMEGDEQFF.

The V gene is TRBV3-1 (or the pseudogene TRBV3-2), the J gene TRBJ2-1; 9 bases are a match to TRBD2. The CDR3 spans 16 residues. The germline CDR1 and CDR2 sequences are LGHDT and YNNKEL (reference sequence). Trimming removed 0 bases from V and 13 bases from J; junction bases left unmatched: 13. The CDR3 spells CASSQERSSGSPGQFF. As DNA, the CDR3 is TGTGCCAGCAGCCAAGAGAGGAGTAGCGGGAGCCCGGGACAGTTCTTC.

In its sample, this clone was seen a few times. V usage is TRBV3-1 (or the pseudogene TRBV3-2) and J usage is TRBJ1-5; D is uncertain. The CDR3 has 14 residues. V was clipped by 3 bases and J by 4 bases, with 10 bases between them. Germline loops: CDR1 LGHDT, CDR2 YNNKEL (reference sequence). DNA for the CDR3: TGTGCCAGCAGCCAGGGAAAAATAAATCAGCCCCAGCATTTT. It is translated as CASSQGKINQPQHF.

The chain is built from TRBV7-9 and TRBJ2-2, with 10 nucleotides matching TRBD2. Germline loops: CDR1 SEHNR, CDR2 FQNEAQ (reference sequence). J was trimmed by 5 bases and V by 0 bases; bases with no gene match: 9. CDR3 length equals 18 residues. The CDR3 loop is CASSLAEASGRRTGELFF. DNA for the CDR3: TGTGCCAGCAGCTTAGCGGAGGCTAGCGGGAGACGGACCGGGGAGCTGTTTTTT.

This clone was picked up a small number of times. The chain is built from TRBV6-6 and TRBJ1-5, with TRBD1 matching 7 bases. The CDR3 has 14 amino acids. Unmatched junction bases numbered 1, after V lost 2 bases and J lost 3 bases. Germline V CDR1 and CDR2: MNHNY, SVGAGI (reference sequence). The CDR3 loop is CASSYDRANQPQHF. CDR3 DNA: TGTGCCAGCAGTTACGACAGGGCCAATCAGCCCCAGCATTTT.

This clone was detected once. V and J are TRBV7-9 and TRBJ2-4; 12 nucleotides agree with TRBD2. Germline trimming cut 6 bases from V and 6 bases from J; bases unmatched to any gene: 15. The CDR3 is made up of 18 amino acids. CDR1 and CDR2 from the germline V gene are SEHNR and FQNEAQ (reference sequence). The CDR3 spells CASRSGALAGGPGNIQYF. The CDR3 nucleotides read TGTGCCAGCAGGTCAGGTGCCCTAGCGGGAGGGCCGGGAAACATTCAGTACTTC. Full variable domain (missing parts from reference TRBV7-9 and TRBJ2-4): DTGVSQNPRHKITKRGQNVTFRCDPISEHNRLYWYRQTLGQGPEFLTYFQNEAQLEKSRLLSDRFSAERPKGSFSTLEIQRTEQGDSAMYLCASRSGALAGGPGNIQYFGAGTRLSVL.

This sequence joins TRBV6-1 and TRBJ2-5, with D possibly TRBD1 on 6 matching bases. The CDR3 extends over 12 amino acids. V was trimmed by 2 bases and J by 5 bases, leaving 6 bases between them. Germline V gene data show CDR1 as MNHNS and CDR2 as SASEGT. The CDR3 DNA follows: TGTGCCAGCAGTGAACAGGGGGAGACCCAGTACTTC. This translates into CASSEQGETQYF.

The chain carries TRBV11-3 and TRBJ2-2, with TRBD2 identical over 11 bases. This CDR3 spans 18 amino acids. Germline V CDR1 and CDR2: SGHNT, YENEEA. V shed 1 base, J shed 0 bases, and the junction held 4 bases outside the gene matches. In DNA, the CDR3 is TGTGCCAGCAGCTTAGTACTAGCGGGGGTACCGAACACCGGGGAGCTGTTTTTT. Translated: CASSLVLAGVPNTGELFF. Variable domain in full (rest from reference TRBV11-3 and TRBJ2-2): EAGVVQSPRYKIIEKKQPVAFWCNPISGHNTLYWYLQNLGQGPELLIRYENEEAVDDSQLPKDRFSAERLKGVDSTLKIQPAELGDSAVYLCASSLVLAGVPNTGELFFGEGSRLTVL.

This chain joins TRBV28 and TRBJ1-3, with D unclear. CDR3 length: 15 amino acids. Trimming took 5 bases from V and 4 from J, leaving 15 bases between them. Germline CDR1 MDHEN, CDR2 SYDVKM. Here the CDR3 reads CASSLLAREGNTIYF. The CDR3 bases are TGTGCCAGCAGTCTCCTCGCCAGAGAGGGAAACACCATATATTTT.

The J gene is TRBJ2-7, the V gene TRBV19; D uncertain. The germline V gene encodes CDR1 LNHDA and CDR2 SQIVND (reference sequence). V was cut by 5 bases and J by 6 bases, with 20 bases left in between. This CDR3 is 15 amino acids long. CDR3 nucleotide sequence: TGTGCCAGTAGTCGCTCAGACACCCAGACGGGCGAGCAGTACTTC. Amino acids: CASSRSDTQTGEQYF.

V usage is TRBV6-1 and J usage is TRBJ2-6, with 7 bases aligning to TRBD1. With 4 bases clipped from V and 0 bases from J, the junction kept 9 bases outside the gene matches. CDR3 length: 18 residues. From germline, CDR1 is MNHNS and CDR2 SASEGT. The CDR3 DNA reads as TGTGCCAGCAGTGGAACTCGACAGGGTCGCTCTGGGGCCAACGTCCTGACTTTC. Its translation is CASSGTRQGRSGANVLTF.

The rearrangement uses TRBV10-3 and TRBJ2-1; D is unresolved. With 7 bases removed from V and 7 bases from J, the gap between germline ends came to 8 bases. This CDR3 is built from 11 residues. The germline gives CDR1 ENHRY, CDR2 SYGVKD. CDR3 region: CAINNGNEQFF. The CDR3 nucleotides read TGTGCCATCAATAACGGGAATGAGCAGTTCTTC.

The gene calls are TRBV7-8 and TRBJ2-4; TRBD1 matches 7 bases. The CDR3 loop spans 16 amino acids. V lost 5 bases, J lost 0 bases, and 7 bases stayed unmatched. Germline values: CDR1 SGHVS, CDR2 FQNEAQ. The CDR3 coding sequence is TGTGCCAGCAGCCCCGACAGGGTCCTAGCCAAAAACATTCAGTACTTC. Translation: CASSPDRVLAKNIQYF.

The V and J genes are TRBV5-4 and TRBJ1-2; the match to TRBD1 covers 8 bases. This CDR3 comprises 14 residues. The J segment lost 5 bases and the V segment lost 3 bases, leaving 6 bases of the junction unmatched. Germline V lookup: CDR1 SGHNT, CDR2 YYREEE (reference sequence). CDR3 sequence: CASSSRTGKYGYTF. CDR3 coding DNA: TGTGCCAGCAGCTCCAGGACAGGGAAATATGGCTACACCTTC.

The chain uses TRBV5-1 and TRBJ1-6; D gene unclear. V was shortened by 4 bases and J by 7 bases, with 6 bases between the two germline ends. Germline V lookup: CDR1 SGHRS, CDR2 YFSETQ. The CDR3 runs 12 residues. The CDR3 DNA sequence: TGCGCCAGCAGCGAGGTGAATTCACCCCTCCACTTT. Its protein product is CASSEVNSPLHF.

This chain uses TRBV10-2 with TRBJ1-4; 7 bases match TRBD1. V shed 7 bases and J 4 bases; nucleotides not matched to a gene: 3. Germline loops: CDR1 WSHSY, CDR2 SAAADI. The CDR3 length is 13 residues. CDR3 in amino acids: CASTGQSNEKLFF. CDR3 DNA sequence: TGCGCCAGCACGGGACAGAGTAATGAAAAACTGTTTTTT.

The J gene is TRBJ1-5, the V gene TRBV5-8; D gene uncertain. Germline CDR1 reads SGHTS; CDR2 reads YDEGEE. This CDR3 is built from 14 residues. Trimming shortened V by 0 bases and J by 1 base, and 5 bases separated the two germline ends. In nucleotides, the CDR3 is TGTGCCAGCAGCTTGGTGTTCAGCAATCAGCCCCAGCATTTT. Amino acid sequence: CASSLVFSNQPQHF.

The gene calls are TRBV12-3 or TRBV12-4 and TRBJ1-1; no reliable D call. Trimming stripped 8 bases from V and 2 bases from J, with 12 bases between. This CDR3 has 13 residues. For the CDR3, the DNA is TGTGCCAGCGGCTCAGAGTTTAACACTGAAGCTTTCTTT. Translated: CASGSEFNTEAFF.

The CDR3 DNA follows: TGTGCCAGCAGCGTAGGGCATTCAGGGGGAAAGGTCGCTGAAGCTTTCTTT. Its translation: CASSVGHSGGKVAEAFF. The V gene is TRBV9, the J gene TRBJ1-1; 7 positions agree with TRBD1. The ends lost 0 bases at V and 6 bases at J; junction bases unmatched: 14. The CDR3 loop spans 17 amino acids. CDR1 is SGDLS, CDR2 YYNGEE, per germline.

The V and J genes are TRBV15 and TRBJ1-2, with TRBD1 matching over 7 bases. Germline trimming cut 0 bases from V and 4 bases from J; bases unmatched to any gene: 8. The germline V gene encodes CDR1 LNHNV and CDR2 YYDKDF (reference sequence). The CDR3 contains 16 residues. CDR3 in amino acids: CATSRDRRQGTYGYTF. CDR3 DNA: TGTGCCACCAGCAGAGATCGCCGACAGGGAACCTATGGCTACACCTTC.

CDR3 protein: CASAQTGLSGYQPQHF. As DNA, the CDR3 is TGTGCCAGCGCCCAAACAGGGCTCTCAGGATATCAGCCCCAGCATTTT. The rearrangement links TRBV27 to TRBJ1-5, with D possibly TRBD1 on 6 matching bases. V was pared by 8 bases and J by 5 bases, with 22 bases between. Germline values: CDR1 MNHEY, CDR2 SMNVEV (reference sequence). This CDR3 region has 16 residues.

The gene calls are TRBV7-9 and TRBJ1-1, with 8 bases fitting TRBD1. Germline V gene lookup returns CDR1 SEHNR and CDR2 FQNEAQ (reference sequence). The CDR3 is 14 residues long. After removal of 5 bases from V and 4 bases from J, the junction contained 6 bases not matched to a gene. The CDR3 region is CASSRQQGGTEAFF. DNA of the CDR3: TGTGCCAGCAGCCGACAACAGGGGGGCACTGAAGCTTTCTTT.

This rearrangement joins TRBV11-2 to TRBJ1-2, with D unresolved. Germline loops: CDR1 SGHAT, CDR2 FQNNGV. The CDR3 has 16 residues. The V end was cut by 0 bases, the J end by 3 bases, with 14 bases between. The CDR3 sequence is CASSLEGPWQDYGYTF. In DNA, the CDR3 is TGTGCCAGCAGCTTAGAAGGGCCCTGGCAGGACTATGGCTACACCTTC.

V gene TRBV28 combines with J gene TRBJ1-1; D is ambiguous. The CDR3 extends over 16 amino acids. Deletions cut 4 bases from V and 6 bases from J, with 21 bases between. Per germline, CDR1 MDHEN and CDR2 SYDVKM. CDR3 nucleotides: TGTGCCAGCAGTTCTCCCATGCGGGGTTTCGTCGCTGAAGCTTTCTTT. Protein product: CASSSPMRGFVAEAFF.

V is TRBV29-1 and J is TRBJ1-2, with 7 positions matching TRBD1. The germline V gene encodes CDR1 SQVTM and CDR2 ANQGSEA. Trimming at V came to 8 bases and at J to 4 bases, leaving 7 bases not matched to a gene. The CDR3 runs to 12 residues. The CDR3 sequence is CSTSGGPYGYTF. DNA of the CDR3: TGCAGCACCTCAGGGGGACCCTATGGCTACACCTTC. The complete variable domain, with remaining parts taken from reference TRBV29-1 and TRBJ1-2, reads SAVISQKPSRDICQRGTSLTIQCQVDSQVTMMFWYRQQPGQSLTLIATANQGSEATYESGFVIDKFPISRPNLTFSTLTVSNMSPEDSSIYLCSTSGGPYGYTFGSGTRLTVV.

V and J are TRBV21-1 and TRBJ1-6. TRBV21-1 is described as a pseudogene. CDR3 length equals 15 residues. For the CDR3, the DNA is TGTGCCAGCAGCGGCCAGGGACGGAATAATTCACCCCTCCACTTT. It encodes CASSGQGRNNSPLHF.

The chain recombines TRBV5-1 with TRBJ1-2; 7 bases are shared with TRBD1. The CDR3 consists of 13 residues. V trimming: 5 bases; J trimming: 4 bases; junction bases outside the gene matches: 5. Germline CDR1 and CDR2: SGHRS and YFSETQ. The CDR3 DNA sequence: TGCGCCAGCAGTGGGGCAGGGGGCTATGGCTACACCTTC. It is translated as CASSGAGGYGYTF.